This T cell receptor beta chain was sequenced for a study of response to subunit inactivated influenza vaccine. Broader study findings: Few new T cells, the authors suggested, are recruited by each seasonal influenza vaccination.

TCRdb fed the RT-PCR reads into MiXCR, producing one record per CDR3 protein. The sample contains about 780,000 distinct CDR3 sequences, approximately 17% of which appear only once. This clonotype has more than one count but fewer than ten. Its specificity is unknown. The CDR3 length is 17 residues. CDR1 and CDR2 (germline): LGHNA, YSLEER. Trimming took 0 bases from V and 2 from J, leaving 16 bases between them. The chain is built from TRBV4-3 and TRBJ2-5; D could derive from TRBD1 or TRBD2 (5 bases each). The sample consisted of PBMCs from blood, taken 4 to 6 days after vaccination. The TCR originated in a man aged 45-65 years who received an inactivated influenza vaccine. The CDR3 loop is CASSQEVDGTPQETQYF. The CDR3 coding sequence is TGCGCCAGCAGCCAAGAAGTTGATGGGACGCCACAAGAGACCCAGTACTTC.